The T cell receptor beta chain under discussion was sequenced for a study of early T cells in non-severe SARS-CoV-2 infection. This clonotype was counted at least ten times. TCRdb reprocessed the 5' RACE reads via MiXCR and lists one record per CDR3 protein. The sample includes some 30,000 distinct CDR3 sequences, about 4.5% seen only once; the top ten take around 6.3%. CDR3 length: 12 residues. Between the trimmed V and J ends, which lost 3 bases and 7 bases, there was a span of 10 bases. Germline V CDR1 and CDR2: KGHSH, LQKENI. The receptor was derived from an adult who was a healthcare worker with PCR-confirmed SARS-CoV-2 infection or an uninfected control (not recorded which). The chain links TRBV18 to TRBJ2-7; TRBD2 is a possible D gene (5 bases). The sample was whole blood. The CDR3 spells CASSPRRGEQYF. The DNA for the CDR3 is TGTGCCAGCTCACCGCGACGGGGAGAGCAGTACTTC.